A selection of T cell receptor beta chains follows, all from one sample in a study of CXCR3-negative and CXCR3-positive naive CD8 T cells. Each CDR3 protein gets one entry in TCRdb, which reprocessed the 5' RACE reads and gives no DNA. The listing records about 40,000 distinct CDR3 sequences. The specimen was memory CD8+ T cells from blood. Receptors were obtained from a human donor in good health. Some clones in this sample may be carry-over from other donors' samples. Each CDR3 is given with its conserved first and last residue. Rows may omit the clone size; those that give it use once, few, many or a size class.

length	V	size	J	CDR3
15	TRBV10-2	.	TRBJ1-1	CASTKSGEVNTEAFF
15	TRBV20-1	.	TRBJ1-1	CSASDSTAMGPEAFF
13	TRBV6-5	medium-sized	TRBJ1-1	CASSSGQNTEAFF
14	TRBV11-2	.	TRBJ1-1	CASSLIRQDPEAFF
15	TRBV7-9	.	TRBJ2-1	CASSPRQGLSNEQFF
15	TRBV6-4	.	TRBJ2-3	CASSDGDSSTDTQYF
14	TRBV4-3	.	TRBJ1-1	CASSQDRWGGEAFF
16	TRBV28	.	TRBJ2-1	CASSIAGGPSYNEQFF
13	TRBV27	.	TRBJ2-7	CASSLLGSGEQYF
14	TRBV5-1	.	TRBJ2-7	CASSLELGYYEQYF
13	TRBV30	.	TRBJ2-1	CAWRTPSYNEQFF
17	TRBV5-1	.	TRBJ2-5	CASSLQPSGLRQETQYF
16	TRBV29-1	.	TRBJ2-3	CSVEFSSGRGTDTQYF
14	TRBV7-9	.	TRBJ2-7	CASSTEGVGYEQYF
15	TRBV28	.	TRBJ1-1	CASSFSWGVPAEAFF
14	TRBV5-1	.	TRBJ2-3	CASSPRQRQDTQYF
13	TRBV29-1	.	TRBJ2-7	CSVSDSLTYEQYF
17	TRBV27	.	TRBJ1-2	CASSPTGTESVFYGYTF
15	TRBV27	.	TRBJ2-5	CASSVSGNRQETQYF
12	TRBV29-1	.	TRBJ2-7	CSVVQGSYEQYF
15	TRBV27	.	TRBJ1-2	CASSWGTGVRGGYTF
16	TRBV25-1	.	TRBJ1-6	CASSELETGVWSPLHF
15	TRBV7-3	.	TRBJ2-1	CASSPGVGQNNEQFF
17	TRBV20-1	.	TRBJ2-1	CSARNIKDPRDQNEQFF
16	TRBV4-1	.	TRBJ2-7	CASSQERAGWKDEQYF
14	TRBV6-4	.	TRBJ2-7	CASSPDSSSYEQYF
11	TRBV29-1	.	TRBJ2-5	CSVEGLAVGNF
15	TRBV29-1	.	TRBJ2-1	CSVEDKLAAYNEQFF
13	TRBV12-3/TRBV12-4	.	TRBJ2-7	CSSSLGQLYEQYF
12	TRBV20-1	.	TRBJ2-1	CSATTGDNEQFF
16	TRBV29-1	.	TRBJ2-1	CSVVMGAPEVLGEQFF
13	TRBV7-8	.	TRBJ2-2	CASTDPDTGELFF
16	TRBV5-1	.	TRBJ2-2	CASSSGDIANTGELFF
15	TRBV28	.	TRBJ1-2	CASSERPGQGHGYTF
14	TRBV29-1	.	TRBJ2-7	CSVEVENRAYEQYF
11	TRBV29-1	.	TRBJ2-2	CSVGQGGELFF
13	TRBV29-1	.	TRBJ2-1	CSVQTGTTNEQFF